This TCR beta chain was recorded in a study of blood T cell repertoires in COVID-19. Study in general: Samples came from the United States, Italy and Spain, spanning acute and convalescent COVID-19. The cDNA or gDNA used as material had been derived from T cells, B-cell-depleted T cells, or PBMCs.

Profiled with immunoSEQ multiplex PCR; TCRdb holds only in-frame clones, not every one. The sample contains 120,000 to 150,000 clones, roughly 80% of which appear only once. This CDR3 is 19 amino acids long. V was shortened by 0 bases and J by 5 bases, with 27 bases between the two germline ends. Germline V gene data show CDR1 as GTSNPN and CDR2 as SVGIG (reference sequence). Sequenced input: peripheral blood. The J gene is TRBJ2-3, the V gene TRBV30, with D uncertain. This TCR derives from a woman in her thirties or forties with active or convalescent COVID-19. Here the CDR3 reads CAWSVSRPTASLLRDTQYF. The DNA of the CDR3 is TGTGCCTGGAGTGTATCCCGCCCCACTGCCTCACTACTGAGAGATACGCAGTATTTT.